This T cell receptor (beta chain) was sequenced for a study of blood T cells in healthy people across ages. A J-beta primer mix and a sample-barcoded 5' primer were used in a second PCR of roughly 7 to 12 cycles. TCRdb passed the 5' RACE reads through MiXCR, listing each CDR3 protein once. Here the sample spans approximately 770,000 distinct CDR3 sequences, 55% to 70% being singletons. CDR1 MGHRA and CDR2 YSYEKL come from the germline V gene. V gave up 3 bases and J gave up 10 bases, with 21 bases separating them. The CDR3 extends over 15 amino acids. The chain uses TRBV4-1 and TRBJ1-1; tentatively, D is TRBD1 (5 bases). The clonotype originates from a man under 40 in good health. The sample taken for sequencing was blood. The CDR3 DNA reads TGCGCCAGCAGCCAGGGGGGACCAGGTGCCCTGAGAGCTTTCTTT. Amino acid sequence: CASSQGGPGALRAFF.